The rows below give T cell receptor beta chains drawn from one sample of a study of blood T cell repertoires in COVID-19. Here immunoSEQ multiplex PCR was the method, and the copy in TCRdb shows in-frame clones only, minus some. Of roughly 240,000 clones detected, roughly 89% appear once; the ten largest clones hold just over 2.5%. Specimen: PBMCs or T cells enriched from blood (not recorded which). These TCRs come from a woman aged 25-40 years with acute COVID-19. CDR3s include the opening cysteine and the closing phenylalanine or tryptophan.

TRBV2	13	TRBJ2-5	CATSGQGRETQYF
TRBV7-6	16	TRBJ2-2	CASSPQGRVMTGELFF
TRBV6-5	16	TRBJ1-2	CASSLNNQGQLRRYTF
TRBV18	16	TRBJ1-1	CASSPGQGARNTEAFF
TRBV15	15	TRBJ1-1	CATSRDPGMNTEAFF
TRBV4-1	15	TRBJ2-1	CASSILAGVYNEQFF
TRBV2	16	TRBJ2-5	CASSEGGLAGGETQYF
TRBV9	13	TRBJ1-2	CASSVGANYGYTF
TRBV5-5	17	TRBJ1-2	CASSLAPSTGELGGYTF
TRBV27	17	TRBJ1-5	CASSLLAQEGGNQPQHF
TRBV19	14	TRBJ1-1	CASSIALTAREAFF
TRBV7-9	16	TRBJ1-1	CASSYTGGRRNTEAFF
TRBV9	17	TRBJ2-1	CASSAAGTSGGYNEQFF
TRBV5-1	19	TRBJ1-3	CASSLGRSGWSPRGNTIYF
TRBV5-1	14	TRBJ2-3	CASSLVTGEDTQYF
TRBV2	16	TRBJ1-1	CASSEASVSKHTEAFF
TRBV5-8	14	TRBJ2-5	CASSLGDRGETQYF
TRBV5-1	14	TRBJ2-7	CASSFPDRSREQYF
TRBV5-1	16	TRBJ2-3	CASSLGAGSSTDTQYF
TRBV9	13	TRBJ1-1	CASSPGGSTEAFF
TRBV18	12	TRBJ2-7	CASSPSTGEQYF
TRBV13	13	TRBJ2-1	CASSSREVNEQFF
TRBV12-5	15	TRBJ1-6	CASGLVQGTGAPLHF
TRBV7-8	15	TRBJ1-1	CASSLARPLNTEAFF
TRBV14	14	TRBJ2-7	CASSQVGTGDEQYF
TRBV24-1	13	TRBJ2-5	CATSDYPDGTQYF
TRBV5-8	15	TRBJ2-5	CASSPGDSSQETQYF
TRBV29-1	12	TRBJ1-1	CSATSTNTEAFF
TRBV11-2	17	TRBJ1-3	CASSLYSRTSSGNTIYF
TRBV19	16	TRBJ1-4	CASSIEGADHEGQLFF
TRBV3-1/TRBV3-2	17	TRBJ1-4	CASSQAVPRDREKKLFF
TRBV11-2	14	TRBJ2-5	CASSSIHRSGTQYF
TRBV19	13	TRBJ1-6	CASGQDHNSPLHF
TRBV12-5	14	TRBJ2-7	CASGPSDRAYEQYF
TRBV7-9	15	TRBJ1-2	CASSRRDRGDYGYTF
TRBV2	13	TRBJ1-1	CASSDAENTEAFF
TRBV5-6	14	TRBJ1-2	CASSPRGSGYGYTF
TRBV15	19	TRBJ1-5	CATSRSPQEEASSNQPQHF
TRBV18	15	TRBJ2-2	CASSPGQGNTGELFF
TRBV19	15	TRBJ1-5	CASSTPQGVGQPQHF
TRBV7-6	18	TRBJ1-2	CASSARRDRGPLNYGYTF